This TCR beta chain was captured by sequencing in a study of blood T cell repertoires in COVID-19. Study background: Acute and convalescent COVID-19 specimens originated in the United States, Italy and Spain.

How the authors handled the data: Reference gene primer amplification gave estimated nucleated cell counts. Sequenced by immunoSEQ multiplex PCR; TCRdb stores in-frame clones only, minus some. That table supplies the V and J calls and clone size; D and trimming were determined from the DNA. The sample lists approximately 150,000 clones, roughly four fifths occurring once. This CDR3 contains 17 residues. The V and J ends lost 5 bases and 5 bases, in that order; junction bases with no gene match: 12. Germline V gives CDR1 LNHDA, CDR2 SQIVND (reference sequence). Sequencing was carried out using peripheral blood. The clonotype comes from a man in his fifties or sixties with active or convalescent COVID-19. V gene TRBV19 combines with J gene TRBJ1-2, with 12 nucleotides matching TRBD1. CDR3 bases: TGTGCCAGTAGTTCCCCGGGACAGGGGGCCGGAGGGTATGGCTACACCTTC. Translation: CASSSPGQGAGGYGYTF.